This TCR beta chain was profiled in a study of blood T cell repertoires in COVID-19 (dated by TCRdb to about 2020). With regard to the full study: Samples covering the acute and convalescent phases of COVID-19 were provided by collaborators in the United States, Italy and Spain. The prospective study material was composed of cDNA or gDNA derived from T cells, B-cell-depleted T cells, or PBMCs. The dataset comprised deeply sampled blood TCRbeta repertoires from subjects exposed to, actively infected with, or recovered from COVID-19. A freely available public database, intended as a resource for researchers studying the immune response to SARS-CoV-2, is where the repertoires were released. Samples came from the ongoing ImmuneRACE study (first 160 participants) plus 1,254 subjects from 6 global collaborators. Nearly every sample came with metadata listing a de-identified subject ID, COVID-19 status, age in years and sex. HLA class I and class II types, where available, came from metadata supplied by the sample provider rather than from assay-based typing.

Cut back by 0 bases and 4 bases, the V and J ends lie 15 bases apart. As encoded in the germline V gene (reference sequence), CDR1 is LGHDT while CDR2 is YNNKEL. The CDR3 runs 17 residues from the cysteine to the phenylalanine. Kept here is only the CDR3 DNA, which spans 51 bases and is read in frame from base 1. The paper as a whole reports these results and caveats: The quantity of clinical and demographic metadata differed by source and by participant and was supplied without curation.

TCRbeta CDR3 regions were amplified from genomic DNA using the immunoSEQ Assay, a bias-controlled multiplex PCR. As for the original processing: The number of nucleated cells in each sample was estimated by amplification of reference gene primers within the assay. To quantify the absolute abundance of each unique TCRbeta CDR3 rearrangement, sequence reads were collapsed and filtered. For each sample, productive Simpson clonality was calculated as the square root of Simpson's diversity index over productive rearrangements. TCRdb re-hosts the immuneACCESS table, in-frame sequences only. Its copies lack some clones; in the studies checked, an unresolved V gene accounts for under half of them, and the cause for the rest is not known. V and J calls plus clone size are reproduced from that table; the DNA served to infer D and trimming. The sample data list 160,000 or so clones, and roughly 89% of these were observed just once. The ten largest clones represent 3.9% of the sample.

In regard to this clone: Its recognized antigen is unknown. Per-nucleotide qualities are absent, and no much larger clonotype sits a single base away.

A second Seattle source provided samples from volunteer blood donors who had recovered from COVID-19. Each collaborating institution followed its own protocols to collect whole blood in K2EDTA tubes. For TCRbeta analysis, collaborator samples were shipped as frozen whole blood, as isolated PBMCs, or as DNA extracted from either sample type. The TCR originated in a woman aged 55-69 years who had recovered from COVID-19. Sequencing used peripheral blood. The V and J genes are TRBV3-1 (or the pseudogene TRBV3-2) and TRBJ2-2; possibly the D gene is TRBD2, per 7 matching bases. The DNA sequence is as follows: TGTGCCAGCAGCCAAGACTTTGCGGGGGCCCTCACCGGGGAGCTGTTTTTT. Translated, this gives CASSQDFAGALTGELFF.